A selection of T cell receptor beta chains follows, all from one sample in a study of blood T cell repertoires in COVID-19. Assay used: immunoSEQ multiplex PCR; TCRdb lists only in-frame clones, some missing. The sample comprises some 240,000 clones, approximately 85% of which are singletons, and over 2% rests with the top ten. Input material: peripheral blood. Receptors were obtained from a woman in her 70s with COVID-19, enrolled during active disease. The CDR3 runs from the conserved cysteine through the conserved F or W. The order of the fields is D gene, J gene, clone size, V gene, CDR3 protein, CDR3 DNA. A D gene is named only where the DNA matches it firmly. Some rows have no size entry. The others give once, few or many, or a class for an expanded clone.

d_call: .
j_call: TRBJ1-6
clone_size: .
v_call: TRBV19
cdr3_aa: CASQGLLESPLHF
cdr3_nt: TGTGCCAGTCAGGGCCTGTTGGAGTCACCCCTCCACTTT

d_call: .
j_call: TRBJ2-1
clone_size: .
v_call: TRBV5-5
cdr3_aa: CASRGLAYNEQFF
cdr3_nt: TGTGCCAGCAGGGGCCTAGCTTACAATGAGCAGTTCTTC

d_call: .
j_call: TRBJ2-1
clone_size: once
v_call: TRBV5-6
cdr3_aa: CASSLDSPATNEQFF
cdr3_nt: TGTGCCAGCAGCTTGGACAGCCCAGCTACCAATGAGCAGTTCTTC

d_call: .
j_call: TRBJ2-7
clone_size: .
v_call: TRBV29-1
cdr3_aa: CSVGTEDEQYF
cdr3_nt: TGCAGCGTCGGGACTGAAGACGAGCAGTACTTC

d_call: TRBD2
j_call: TRBJ2-7
clone_size: once
v_call: TRBV7-9
cdr3_aa: CASSFRHSGTSGEQYF
cdr3_nt: TGTGCCAGCAGCTTCCGACATAGCGGGACTTCGGGGGAGCAGTACTTC

d_call: TRBD2
j_call: TRBJ2-5
clone_size: .
v_call: TRBV5-1
cdr3_aa: CASSPGLAGARQETQYF
cdr3_nt: TGCGCCAGCAGCCCCGGACTAGCGGGGGCCCGACAAGAGACCCAGTACTTC

d_call: TRBD2
j_call: TRBJ2-3
clone_size: .
v_call: TRBV5-4
cdr3_aa: CASSRLAGGHSTDTQYF
cdr3_nt: TGTGCCAGCAGCAGACTAGCGGGGGGTCATAGCACAGATACGCAGTATTTT

d_call: TRBD1
j_call: TRBJ1-5
clone_size: .
v_call: TRBV7-8
cdr3_aa: CASSPGTGELWQPQHF
cdr3_nt: TGTGCCAGCAGCCCCGGGACAGGGGAACTATGGCAGCCCCAGCATTTT

d_call: .
j_call: TRBJ1-1
clone_size: .
v_call: TRBV4-3
cdr3_aa: CASSQDIGQGYEAFF
cdr3_nt: TGCGCCAGCAGCCAAGATATAGGGCAGGGATATGAAGCTTTCTTT

d_call: TRBD1
j_call: TRBJ2-1
clone_size: .
v_call: TRBV19
cdr3_aa: CASARQGAPNEQFF
cdr3_nt: TGTGCCAGTGCACGGCAGGGGGCGCCTAATGAGCAGTTCTTC

d_call: TRBD1
j_call: TRBJ1-1
clone_size: .
v_call: TRBV6-2/TRBV6-3
cdr3_aa: CASSYQGTGPMNTEAFF
cdr3_nt: TGTGCCAGCAGTTACCAAGGGACAGGGCCTATGAACACTGAAGCTTTCTTT

d_call: .
j_call: TRBJ2-2
clone_size: .
v_call: TRBV4-3
cdr3_aa: CASSQEGNTGELFF
cdr3_nt: TGCGCCAGCAGCCAGGAGGGGAACACCGGGGAGCTGTTTTTT

d_call: .
j_call: TRBJ2-7
clone_size: .
v_call: TRBV6-5
cdr3_aa: CASSLRRVGYEQYF
cdr3_nt: TGTGCCAGCAGCTTACGGAGGGTCGGCTACGAGCAGTACTTC

d_call: TRBD2
j_call: TRBJ2-1
clone_size: once
v_call: TRBV9
cdr3_aa: CASSPGQREGNEQFF
cdr3_nt: TGTGCCAGCAGCCCCGGCCAGCGGGAGGGCAATGAGCAGTTCTTC

d_call: TRBD1
j_call: TRBJ1-2
clone_size: .
v_call: TRBV19
cdr3_aa: CASSITPGQGYGYTF
cdr3_nt: TGTGCCAGTAGTATCACCCCCGGACAGGGCTATGGCTACACCTTC

d_call: TRBD2
j_call: TRBJ2-1
clone_size: .
v_call: TRBV4-3
cdr3_aa: CASSTSGKRRTYNEQFF
cdr3_nt: TGCGCCAGCTCGACTAGCGGGAAACGACGGACCTACAATGAGCAGTTCTTC

d_call: TRBD2
j_call: TRBJ2-3
clone_size: .
v_call: TRBV19
cdr3_aa: CASQAGGLASTDTQYF
cdr3_nt: TGTGCCAGTCAAGCGGGAGGCCTAGCTAGCACAGATACGCAGTATTTT

d_call: .
j_call: TRBJ1-4
clone_size: .
v_call: TRBV21-1
cdr3_aa: CASIRDRGSYGTNEKLFF
cdr3_nt: TGTGCCAGCATCAGGGACAGGGGGTCTTATGGAACTAATGAAAAACTGTTTTTT

d_call: TRBD1
j_call: TRBJ1-2
clone_size: .
v_call: TRBV18
cdr3_aa: CASSPTGAPNYGYTF
cdr3_nt: TGTGCCAGCTCACCGACAGGGGCCCCTAACTATGGCTACACCTTC

d_call: TRBD1
j_call: TRBJ2-3
clone_size: .
v_call: TRBV5-5
cdr3_aa: CASSLWKGQVGDTQYF
cdr3_nt: TGTGCCAGCAGCTTGTGGAAGGGACAGGTAGGAGATACGCAGTATTTT

d_call: .
j_call: TRBJ1-3
clone_size: .
v_call: TRBV21-1
cdr3_aa: CASSKAESGTGPYAGNTIYF
cdr3_nt: TGTGCCAGCAGCAAAGCCGAATCCGGGACAGGGCCCTACGCTGGAAACACCATATATTTT

d_call: .
j_call: TRBJ2-5
clone_size: many
v_call: TRBV5-6
cdr3_aa: CASSLAAGAIETQYF
cdr3_nt: TGTGCCAGCAGCTTGGCGGCAGGGGCGATCGAGACCCAGTACTTC

d_call: TRBD1
j_call: TRBJ1-6
clone_size: .
v_call: TRBV11-2
cdr3_aa: CASSSRTGEADNSPLHF
cdr3_nt: TGTGCCAGCAGCTCTCGGACAGGGGAGGCGGATAATTCACCCCTCCACTTT

d_call: TRBD1
j_call: TRBJ2-7
clone_size: .
v_call: TRBV11-2
cdr3_aa: CASRLDRDTYEQYF
cdr3_nt: TGTGCCAGCAGATTAGACAGGGACACCTACGAGCAGTACTTC

d_call: .
j_call: TRBJ1-1
clone_size: .
v_call: TRBV3-1/TRBV3-2
cdr3_aa: CASSQDRGREAFF
cdr3_nt: TGTGCCAGCAGCCAAGATAGGGGTCGGGAAGCTTTCTTT

d_call: .
j_call: TRBJ2-2
clone_size: .
v_call: TRBV11-2
cdr3_aa: CASSLTGTGELFF
cdr3_nt: TGTGCCAGCAGCTTAACGGGGACCGGGGAGCTGTTTTTT

d_call: .
j_call: TRBJ1-6
clone_size: few
v_call: TRBV7-3
cdr3_aa: CASSLFQTGPAGSPLHF
cdr3_nt: TGTGCCAGCAGCTTATTCCAAACAGGGCCGGCCGGATCACCCCTCCACTTT